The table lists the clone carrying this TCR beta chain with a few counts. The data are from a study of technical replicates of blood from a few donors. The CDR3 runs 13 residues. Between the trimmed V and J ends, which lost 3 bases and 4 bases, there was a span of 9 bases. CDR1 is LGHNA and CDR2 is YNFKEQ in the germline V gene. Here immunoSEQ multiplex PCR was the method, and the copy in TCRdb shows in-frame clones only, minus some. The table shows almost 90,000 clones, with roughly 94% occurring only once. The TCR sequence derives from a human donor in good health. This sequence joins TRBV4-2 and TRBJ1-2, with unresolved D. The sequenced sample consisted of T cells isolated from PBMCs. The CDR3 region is CASSHEAIYGYTF. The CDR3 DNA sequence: TGTGCCAGCAGCCACGAGGCCATCTATGGCTACACCTTC.